The clone carrying this T cell receptor beta chain came up once. TCRdb's table, derived via immunoSEQ multiplex PCR, lists solely in-frame clones and lacks some. This table has about 110,000 clones, more than 85% appearing once. J lost 14 bases, V lost 0 bases, and 16 bases had no gene match. The CDR3 consists of 17 residues. The germline gives CDR1 MNHEY, CDR2 SMNVEV (reference sequence). The entry originates in a study of PD-L1 blockade in urothelial cancer. The time point: peripheral blood 6 weeks after treatment start. The sequenced sample was PBMCs, obtained around atezolizumab (anti-PD-L1) treatment. The chain is built from TRBV27 and TRBJ2-1, with 10 positions matching TRBD2. This sequence was found in a man aged 55 to 69 with urothelial cancer. CDR3 sequence (DNA): TGTGCCAGCAGTTTATCTTTTACTAGCGGGACGGGCTGGGAGAAGTTCTTC. Protein product: CASSLSFTSGTGWEKFF.